This T cell receptor beta chain was sequenced during a study of regulatory T cells in long-lasting Graves disease. Broader study findings: Peripheral blood was the sole material, not thyroid tissue.

Time point noted: newly diagnosed GD, antithyroid drugs for less than 3 months. RNA extracted from PBMCs served as the sequencing template. V lost 8 bases to trimming and J lost 4 bases, with 23 bases between them. Germline assignment: CDR1 MNHEY and CDR2 SMNVEV (reference sequence). The CDR3 has 16 amino acids. Arm-PCR of CDR3 regions and iRepertoire HTBI primers were the basis on which TCR beta libraries were built. One entry per CDR3 protein results from TCRdb running MiXCR on the multiplex PCR reads. The data show fewer than 350,000 distinct CDR3 sequences, 15% to 20% seen once. This clonotype was seen many times. Its target is unknown.

This TCR came from a female donor with Graves disease. This rearrangement joins TRBV27 to TRBJ1-1, with D hard to call. The sequencing here drew on peripheral blood mononuclear cells (PBMCs), taken at new diagnosis, from a patient treated with antithyroid drugs. The DNA of the CDR3 is TGTGCCAGCTGCTCGATTTCGGGAGTTGCGGTCACTGAAGCTTTCTTT. Translated: CASCSISGVAVTEAFF.